This TCR beta chain is from a study of T cells in Graves' hyperthyroidism and ophthalmopathy. Amplification of TCR beta CDR3 regions used RNA as the template. When the TCR CDR3 underwent first-round RT-PCR, the HTBI primer set was used. Each CDR3 protein gets one entry after TCRdb re-called the multiplex PCR reads with MiXCR. This table has over 450,000 distinct CDR3 sequences, roughly 17% appearing once. This CDR3 has 15 residues. The germline V gene encodes CDR1 LGHNA and CDR2 YSLEER. The ends were cut back, 1 base at V and 0 bases at J, with 10 bases in the middle. This clonotype was seen a handful of times.

The rearrangement joins TRBV4-3 to TRBJ2-7, with no clear D. The sequenced sample was blood. The receptor was isolated from a woman between 18 and 30 years old with Graves' ophthalmopathy. The DNA for the CDR3 is TGCGCCAGCAGCCAAGCCCCGGGCACCTCCTACGAGCAGTACTTC. As protein: CASSQAPGTSYEQYF.